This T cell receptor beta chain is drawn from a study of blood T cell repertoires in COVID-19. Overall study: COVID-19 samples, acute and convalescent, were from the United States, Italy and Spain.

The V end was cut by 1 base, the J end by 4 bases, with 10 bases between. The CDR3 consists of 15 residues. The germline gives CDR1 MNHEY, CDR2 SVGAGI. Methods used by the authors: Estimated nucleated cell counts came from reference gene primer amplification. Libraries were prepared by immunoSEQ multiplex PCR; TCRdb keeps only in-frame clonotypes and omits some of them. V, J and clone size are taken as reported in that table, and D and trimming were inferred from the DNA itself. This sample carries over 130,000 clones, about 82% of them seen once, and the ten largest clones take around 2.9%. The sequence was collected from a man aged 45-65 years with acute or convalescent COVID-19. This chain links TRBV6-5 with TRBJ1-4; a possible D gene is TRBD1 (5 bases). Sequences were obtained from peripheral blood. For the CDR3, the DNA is TGTGCCAGCAGTTACTTAGGGGCCCGTAATGAAAAACTGTTTTTT. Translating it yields CASSYLGARNEKLFF.